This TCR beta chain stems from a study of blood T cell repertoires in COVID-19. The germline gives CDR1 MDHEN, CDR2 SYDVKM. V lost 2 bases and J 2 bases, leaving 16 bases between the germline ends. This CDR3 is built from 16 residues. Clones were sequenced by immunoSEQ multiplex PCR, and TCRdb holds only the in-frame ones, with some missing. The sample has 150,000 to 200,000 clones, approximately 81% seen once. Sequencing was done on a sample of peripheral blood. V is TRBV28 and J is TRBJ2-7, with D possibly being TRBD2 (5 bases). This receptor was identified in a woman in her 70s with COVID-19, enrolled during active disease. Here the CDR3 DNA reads TGTGCCAGCAGTTTAAACGCCGGACTCTTTCCCTACGAGCAGTACTTC. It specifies CASSLNAGLFPYEQYF.